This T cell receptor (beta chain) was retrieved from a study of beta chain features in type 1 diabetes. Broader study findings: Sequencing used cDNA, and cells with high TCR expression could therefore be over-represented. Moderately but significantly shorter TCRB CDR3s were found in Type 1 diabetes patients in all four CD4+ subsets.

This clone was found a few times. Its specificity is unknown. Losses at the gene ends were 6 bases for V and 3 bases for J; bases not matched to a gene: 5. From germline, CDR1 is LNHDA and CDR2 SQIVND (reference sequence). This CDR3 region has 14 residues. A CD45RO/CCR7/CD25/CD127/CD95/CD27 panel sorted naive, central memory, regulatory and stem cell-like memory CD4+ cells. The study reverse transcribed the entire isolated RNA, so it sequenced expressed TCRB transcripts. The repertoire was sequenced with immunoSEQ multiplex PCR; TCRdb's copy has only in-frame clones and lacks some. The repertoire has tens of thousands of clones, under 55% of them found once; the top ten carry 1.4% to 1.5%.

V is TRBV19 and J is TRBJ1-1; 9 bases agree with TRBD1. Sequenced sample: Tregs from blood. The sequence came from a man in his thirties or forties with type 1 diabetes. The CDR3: CASRPGQGYTEAFF. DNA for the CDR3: TGTGCCAGTAGGCCGGGACAGGGATACACTGAAGCTTTCTTT.